Listed below are T cell receptor beta chains from one sample, sequenced in a study of vaccination effects on CD4 cells after COVID-19. TCRdb keeps only in-frame clones here, not all; method: immunoSEQ multiplex PCR. The data contain more than 35,000 clones, roughly four fifths of them seen just once; the ten biggest clones take up over 25%. The antigens for these receptors are not known. Specimen: CD4+ T cells from PBMCs cultured with a peptide pool, collected before COVID-19 vaccination. The receptor set was obtained from a human donor who had a prior SARS-CoV-2 infection. Both conserved end residues are part of each CDR3. The D gene is left open where the match is weak. The size entry is marked missing in some rows and otherwise reads once, few, many or a size class.

>TRBD2|TRBJ2-1|-|TRBV2
CASRDTTSGGEQFF
TGTGCCAGCAGGGATACGACTAGCGGGGGGGAGCAGTTCTTC
>-|TRBJ2-5|-|TRBV15
CATSREGGRGETQYF
TGTGCCACCAGCAGAGAGGGGGGGCGTGGGGAGACCCAGTACTTC
>-|TRBJ1-3|once|TRBV7-9
CASSSTRRSGNTIYF
TGTGCCAGCAGCTCAACAAGACGCTCTGGAAACACCATATATTTT
>-|TRBJ1-1|-|TRBV28
CASSRPGRGNTEAFF
TGTGCCAGCAGTCGACCTGGCAGGGGAAACACTGAAGCTTTCTTT
>-|TRBJ2-1|few|TRBV19
CASSTTRGGEQFF
TGTGCCAGTAGTACTACTAGGGGAGGTGAGCAGTTCTTC
>-|TRBJ2-2|-|TRBV9
CASKGAGELFF
TGTGCCAGCAAGGGGGCCGGGGAGCTGTTTTTT
>-|TRBJ1-1|-|TRBV15
CATSPQGPMNTEAFF
TGTGCCACCAGCCCCCAGGGACCGATGAACACTGAAGCTTTCTTT
>-|TRBJ2-7|-|TRBV10-3
CAISGAGTYEQYF
TGTGCCATCAGTGGGGCAGGGACCTACGAGCAGTACTTC
>-|TRBJ2-4|few|TRBV5-5
CASSLAGILSLAKNIQYF
TGTGCCAGCAGCTTGGCGGGGATTCTGAGTCTAGCCAAAAACATTCAGTACTTC
>TRBD2|TRBJ2-1|-|TRBV9
CASSVGWTSLNEQFF
TGTGCCAGCAGCGTAGGTTGGACTAGCTTGAATGAGCAGTTCTTC
>TRBD1|TRBJ2-4|-|TRBV25-1
CASSPSGQLIQYF
TGTGCCAGCAGCCCCTCGGGACAGCTAATTCAGTACTTC
>TRBD2|TRBJ2-7|-|TRBV5-1
CASSSGTSGTGYEQYF
TGCGCCAGCAGCTCGGGGACTAGCGGGACGGGCTACGAGCAGTACTTC
>-|TRBJ2-7|once|TRBV30
CAWSNQGYEQYF
TGTGCCTGGAGTAATCAGGGCTACGAGCAGTACTTC
>-|TRBJ2-1|-|TRBV7-2
CASSLDPTRVGEQFF
TGTGCCAGCAGCCTCGACCCGACGAGGGTTGGTGAGCAGTTCTTC
>TRBD2|TRBJ2-5|-|TRBV27
CATSQRGTETQYF
TGTGCTACGAGTCAGCGGGGCACAGAGACCCAGTACTTC
>TRBD1|TRBJ2-5|-|TRBV5-1
CASSPGQGQETQYF
TGCGCCAGCAGCCCGGGACAGGGACAAGAGACCCAGTACTTC
>TRBD1|TRBJ1-3|few|TRBV4-1
CASSHGQGISGNTIYF
TGCGCCAGCAGCCACGGACAGGGAATCTCTGGAAACACCATATATTTT
>-|TRBJ1-1|-|TRBV6-5
CASSYSVRGTEAFF
TGTGCCAGCAGTTACTCGGTAAGGGGCACTGAAGCTTTCTTT
>-|TRBJ1-1|-|TRBV5-1
CASSLEPQGSTEAFF
TGCGCCAGCAGTTTAGAACCTCAGGGTTCAACTGAAGCTTTCTTT
>-|TRBJ1-4|-|TRBV29-1
CSVDSGRGSGEKLFF
TGCAGCGTTGACTCGGGTCGGGGTAGTGGCGAAAAACTGTTTTTT
>TRBD2|TRBJ2-7|-|TRBV5-1
CASSFGTRTFYEQYF
TGCGCCAGCAGCTTCGGGACTAGGACTTTCTACGAGCAGTACTTC
>TRBD1|TRBJ2-7|-|TRBV27
CASSWDRGPYEQYF
TGTGCCAGCAGTTGGGACAGGGGGCCCTACGAGCAGTACTTC
>-|TRBJ2-3|-|TRBV5-6
CASSLAGIYTDTQYF
TGTGCCAGCAGCTTGGCGGGGATATACACAGATACGCAGTATTTT
>-|TRBJ1-2|-|TRBV7-9
CASSLGGGENYGYTF
TGTGCCAGCAGCTTAGGGGGCGGGGAAAACTATGGCTACACCTTC
>-|TRBJ2-1|-|TRBV5-5
CASSDLYNEQFF
TGTGCCAGCAGCGATTTATACAATGAGCAGTTCTTC
>-|TRBJ2-5|-|TRBV7-9
CASSLYAGTQETQYF
TGTGCCAGCAGCTTATATGCAGGGACCCAAGAGACCCAGTACTTC
>-|TRBJ1-4|-|TRBV10-3
CAISEFGGINEKLFF
TGTGCCATCAGTGAGTTCGGGGGCATCAATGAAAAACTGTTTTTT
>TRBD2|TRBJ2-1|-|TRBV7-2
CASSPTGTSGRDNEQFF
TGTGCCAGCAGTCCGACCGGGACTAGCGGGAGGGACAATGAGCAGTTCTTC
>-|TRBJ2-5|-|TRBV2
CASLDGYQETQYF
TGTGCCAGCTTAGACGGGTACCAAGAGACCCAGTACTTC
>-|TRBJ1-6|-|TRBV30
CAWSVGRVRNSPLHF
TGTGCCTGGAGTGTGGGCAGGGTACGGAATTCACCCCTCCACTTT
>-|TRBJ1-2|-|TRBV9
CASSVEAQQNYGYTF
TGTGCCAGCAGCGTAGAGGCCCAACAGAACTATGGCTACACCTTC
>TRBD2|TRBJ2-2|-|TRBV5-6
CASSFPLSLAGVNGELFF
TGTGCCAGCAGCTTTCCTTTGTCACTAGCGGGAGTCAACGGGGAGCTGTTTTTT
>-|TRBJ2-1|-|TRBV2
CASDLAGDEQFF
TGTGCCAGCGACCTAGCAGGCGATGAGCAGTTCTTC
>-|TRBJ2-5|-|TRBV18
CASSRIYFRETQYF
TGTGCCAGCTCGCGCATCTATTTTAGAGAGACCCAGTACTTC
>-|TRBJ2-3|-|TRBV5-1
CASSFRDTDTQYF
TGCGCCAGCAGCTTTAGGGACACAGATACGCAGTATTTT
>TRBD1|TRBJ1-3|-|TRBV19
CASRDPGQGPNTIYF
TGTGCCAGTAGAGACCCGGGACAGGGCCCCAACACCATATATTTT
>TRBD2|TRBJ2-5|once|TRBV19
CASSFPAGGLETQYF
TGTGCCAGTAGTTTCCCAGCGGGAGGGTTGGAGACCCAGTACTTC
>-|TRBJ2-7|-|TRBV30
CAWSVIYSDNSYEQYF
TGTGCCTGGAGTGTAATTTATTCGGACAACTCCTACGAGCAGTACTTC
>-|TRBJ1-1|-|TRBV9
CASSVGSQSMNTEAFF
TGTGCCAGCAGCGTAGGAAGTCAGTCTATGAACACTGAAGCTTTCTTT
>-|TRBJ1-6|few|TRBV11-2
CASSLGMGGAHSPLHF
TGTGCCAGCAGCTTGGGCATGGGGGGGGCACACTCACCCCTCCACTTT
>TRBD2|TRBJ2-1|-|TRBV15
CATSKTSGIFEQFF
TGTGCCACCAGCAAGACTAGCGGGATATTTGAGCAGTTCTTC
>-|TRBJ2-7|-|TRBV2
CASRYGTASSYEQYF
TGTGCCAGCAGATATGGGACCGCGAGCTCCTACGAGCAGTACTTC
>-|TRBJ1-4|-|TRBV19
CASNPGGTKREKLFF
TGTGCCAGTAACCCGGGAGGGACCAAACGTGAAAAACTGTTTTTT
>TRBD1|TRBJ1-1|-|TRBV2
CASIRDRGTEAFF
TGTGCCAGCATAAGGGACAGGGGTACTGAAGCTTTCTTT
>-|TRBJ1-1|-|TRBV18
CASSPRVNTEAFF
TGTGCCAGCTCACCCAGGGTAAACACTGAAGCTTTCTTT
>TRBD2|TRBJ2-1|-|TRBV7-8
CASSSGGGAGSYNEQFF
TGTGCCAGCTCGTCCGGCGGGGGGGCCGGGTCCTACAATGAGCAGTTCTTC
>TRBD2|TRBJ2-1|-|TRBV18
CASSPLAGVSNEQFF
TGTGCCAGCTCACCTCTAGCGGGAGTATCCAATGAGCAGTTCTTC
>-|TRBJ2-2|few|TRBV18
CASSPRTGELFF
TGTGCCAGCTCACCACGCACCGGGGAGCTGTTTTTT
>TRBD2|TRBJ2-1|-|TRBV5-6
CASSDTSGVYNEQFF
TGTGCCAGCAGCGATACTAGCGGGGTGTACAATGAGCAGTTCTTC
>TRBD2|TRBJ2-7|-|TRBV11-2
CASTAGRVGNSYEQYF
TGTGCCAGCACTGCGGGGAGGGTTGGGAACTCCTACGAGCAGTACTTC
>-|TRBJ1-5|-|TRBV7-8
CASSRDRLGPNQPQHF
TGTGCCAGCAGCCGCGACAGGCTCGGACCCAATCAGCCCCAGCATTTT
>-|TRBJ1-1|few|TRBV5-4
CASSPGVQGLDRTEAFF
TGTGCCAGCAGCCCGGGGGTGCAGGGGTTGGATCGGACTGAAGCTTTCTTT